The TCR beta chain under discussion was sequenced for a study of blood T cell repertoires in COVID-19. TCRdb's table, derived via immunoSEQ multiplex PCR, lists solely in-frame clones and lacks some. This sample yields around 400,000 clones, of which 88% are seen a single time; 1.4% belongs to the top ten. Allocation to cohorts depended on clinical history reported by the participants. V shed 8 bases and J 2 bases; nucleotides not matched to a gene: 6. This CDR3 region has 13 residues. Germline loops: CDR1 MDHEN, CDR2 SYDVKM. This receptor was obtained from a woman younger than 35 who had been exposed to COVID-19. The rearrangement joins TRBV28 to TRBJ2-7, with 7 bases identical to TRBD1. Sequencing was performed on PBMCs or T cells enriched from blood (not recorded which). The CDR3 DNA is TGTGCCAGCGCCAGGGGGTTAGCCTACGAGCAGTACTTC. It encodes CASARGLAYEQYF.